The present entry profiles one T cell receptor (beta chain) with its context. This sample is part of a study of blood T cell repertoires in COVID-19. Overall study: From the United States, Italy and Spain came samples of acute and convalescent COVID-19. From T cells, B-cell-depleted T cells, or PBMCs came the material, which was cDNA or gDNA.

This CDR3 contains 13 residues. Germline lookup yields CDR1 MNHEY and CDR2 SVGAGI. Trimming stripped 6 bases from V and 1 base from J, with 9 bases between. Original data processing: By means of reference gene primer amplification, nucleated cell counts were estimated. The repertoire was sequenced with immunoSEQ multiplex PCR; TCRdb's copy has only in-frame clones and lacks some. The V and J calls and clone size are taken from that table; D and trimming were inferred from the DNA. The profile shows roughly 260,000 clones, more than 90% of them singletons. Patients in Seattle were enrolled during active infection, then followed longitudinally.

The sequence derives from a person aged 18-35 years with COVID-19, enrolled during active disease. The chain is built from TRBV6-5 and TRBJ1-1; TRBD1 is a possible D gene (6 bases). The sequenced sample consisted of peripheral blood. The CDR3 nucleotides read TGTGCCAGCAGGACGGGACAGAACACTGAAGCTTTCTTT. It translates to CASRTGQNTEAFF.